This TCR beta chain derives from a study of cytomegalovirus exposure and HLA in healthy donors. Overall study: In a later analysis, it was reported that the roughly 130 validation repertoires had been produced on the same platform as the 700 or so repertoires belonging to the first cohort. Whole-study findings and limits: Subsequent analysis of the roughly 120 validation repertoires found a tendency for first-cohort TCR clusters to co-occur. Many donors carried some public TCRs, although rarity characterized most TCR sequences.

The donors were in the roughly 130-subject validation cohort, distinct from the 666-subject first cohort. Comment on this clone: Antigen unknown.

V was clipped by 6 bases and J by 3 bases; unmatched bases: 8. From germline, CDR1 is MRHNA and CDR2 SNTAGT. CDR3 size: 15 residues. Produced via immunoSEQ multiplex PCR; TCRdb's table is partial and in-frame only. This sample yields roughly 70,000 clones, of which under 96% are seen a single time; 4.5% belongs to the top ten. Sample: PBMCs. The receptor's source is a woman aged 18-29 years in good health and CMV-seropositive. The chain combines TRBV6-4 with TRBJ2-1; 7 bases match TRBD2. This CDR3 reads CASSQSGNHYNEQFF. DNA of the CDR3: TGTGCCAGCAGCCAGAGCGGGAACCACTACAATGAGCAGTTCTTC.